This T cell receptor (beta chain) was identified during a study of T cell repertoires in cytomegalovirus infection. Points from the study as a whole: Identification of carriers of CMV plus the relevant HLA was achieved through cumulative public TCR beta family frequency.

This clonotype was seen a handful of times. As yet, its antigen is unknown. CDR3 length: 10 amino acids. CDR1 and CDR2 from the germline V gene are MNHNY and SVGAGI (reference sequence). V was cut by 11 bases and J by 7 bases, with 11 bases left in between. TCRdb re-derived calls from the reads in MiXCR, one entry per CDR3 protein. This table holds 150,000 to 200,000 distinct CDR3 sequences, roughly 18% found once. Sequenced sample: CD8+ T cells from PBMCs. The clonotype comes from a human donor in good health (CMV status not recorded). Some clones in this sample may be carry-over from other donors' samples. The chain recombines TRBV6-6 with TRBJ1-1; D not resolved. The CDR3, as DNA: TGTGCCTCCCGGGGTTATGAAGCTTTCTTT. The encoded protein is CASRGYEAFF.